This T cell receptor (beta chain) was identified in a study of T cell repertoires in cytomegalovirus infection. Across the study: Indicated by public TCR beta signatures were CMV infection and matching HLA type.

A few counts support this clonotype. Its antigen is not identified. Germline V gene lookup returns CDR1 MGHRA and CDR2 YSYEKL. V lost 1 base and J 9 bases, leaving 13 bases between the germline ends. The CDR3 loop spans 14 amino acids. Using its own MiXCR run on the reads, TCRdb lists one record per CDR3 protein. The sample has some 220,000 distinct CDR3 sequences, about 38% seen once. This chain joins TRBV4-1 and TRBJ2-1, with D unresolved. The receptor was derived from a human donor in good health (CMV status not recorded). Some clones in this sample may be carry-over from other donors' samples. Source: CD8+ T cells from cultured PBMCs, taken from culture after CMV antigen stimulation. CDR3 DNA sequence: TGCGCCAGCAGCCAAGTCGTCACTGTTCCTGAGCAGTTCTTC. Amino acids: CASSQVVTVPEQFF.